This T cell receptor (beta chain) stems from a study of shared clonotypes between healthy human individuals (TCRdb year 2020). About the study as a whole: Three men and a couple of women, aged 18 to 49 years, made up the cohort. Leukapheresis yielded between about 0.94 and 10 billion PBMCs per donor. Per donor, three plates each were used for CD4 naive and CD4 memory, two for CD8 naive, and one for CD8 memory. To estimate repertoire size and how much clonotypes are shared between individuals, the study performed deep sequencing of blood TCR repertoires from five healthy adults. Libraries were prepared and TCR repertoires were sequenced by different laboratories using diverse techniques, in order to increase sequencing depth and limit assay-specific biases. Beyond this particular receptor, the publication reports: Larger estimated clonotype richness was generally found for naive subsets than for memory subsets. Pairwise subsampling led to the expectation that sequencing depth would affect the degree of clonotype sharing among donors. Because the study included a small number of donors, the genetic and exposure-history diversity represented was limited. Sampling was restricted to blood, and TCR repertoires in tissues likely differ from the TCR repertoires found in blood. Higher generation probabilities were observed for clonotypes shared by all four sorted-subset donors than for non-shared clonotypes. When several donors were compared, the shared fraction of clonotypes was about 5.5% for naive CD4, 3.5% for naive CD8, more than 2% for memory CD4, and roughly 0.4% for memory CD8. Rarefaction of sorted-subset datasets indicated incomplete sequencing despite the large sequencing depth.

Details on this clone: This receptor's antigen is unknown. Base quality data are lacking; no much larger clone is found one base away.

TCR CDR3 regions were amplified from genomic DNA by multiplex PCR using the deep immunoSEQ assay. Extracted genomic DNA from each cell subset was distributed evenly across all wells of several immunoSEQ 96-well plates, and each plate was treated as a replicate. For sorted subsets, 200 to 250 ng of genomic DNA, equivalent to 25,000 to 35,000 T cell genomes, went into each replicate PCR. Purified libraries were quantified with a Qubit 3.0 fluorometer, sized on a Bioanalyzer 2100, and re-quantified with the KAPA Library Quantification kit. Each immunoSEQ 96-well plate was sequenced on its own single-read 150-cycle Illumina NextSeq 550 flow cell. The authors processed their data as follows. Because the immunoSEQ output held only junctional sequences and lacked quality scores, the filtering could not match the filtering applied to full-length reads. Sequences were annotated with PyIR, a Python wrapper for IgBLAST v1.9, using IMGT germline references to assign V/J genes and CDR3. Reads were removed for weak V/J assignments (E-value above 1e-6), missing CDR3, stop codons, out-of-frame junctions, or ambiguous translated residues. V3J clonotypes were defined as sequences sharing the same inferred V gene, J gene, and CDR3 amino acid sequence. Percentage overlap between repertoires was calculated by dividing the number of shared unique clonotypes by the size of the smaller repertoire. Richness of each repertoire was evaluated using RTK rarefaction, the Chao1 estimator, and Recon v2.1 estimates of unobserved clonotypes. For all TCRbeta clonotypes obtained by the gDNA method from a few donors, generation probabilities were computed with OLGA. TCRdb obtained this table from immuneACCESS and retained in-frame rearrangements with V and J assigned. These tables miss some clones; where compared with another copy, unresolved V genes account for less than half of the shortfall, and the remainder is unexplained. V, J and clone size derive from that table, while D and trimming were established from the DNA sequence. The sample records hundreds of thousands of clones, approximately 96% of which are singletons. The ten biggest clones cover more than 0.085% of the sample.

CD8 naive samples were CD45RO-negative cells positively selected for CCR7, giving a CD45RA+CCR7+ population that excluded TemRA cells. The donors were healthy, HIV-negative adults who had no recently reported acute infections or vaccinations. All donors were Caucasian adults living in Nashville, Tennessee, USA. Blood was collected by leukapheresis, and PBMCs were isolated by Ficoll-Histopaque density gradient centrifugation and then cryopreserved in liquid nitrogen vapor phase. Analytical flow cytometry was used to check the purity and quantity of each magnetically sorted T cell population. Each sorted fraction had its genomic DNA isolated and then quantified by UV absorbance on a Nanodrop 2000c. Source material: naive CD8+ T cells sorted from blood. In light of the paper, this sample's cell subset or site label describes: CD45RA+CCR7+. The clonotype comes from a woman aged 25-40 years in good health.

The bases are TGTGCCAGCACAGGGCCCAATGAGCAGTTCTTC. The resulting protein is CASTGPNEQFF. Recombination linked TRBV4-2 to TRBJ2-1; matching of 5 bases hints at TRBD1 as the D gene. The CDR3 numbers 11 residues from cysteine through phenylalanine. Only CDR3 DNA is held: 33 bases, read in frame from base 1. In the germline V gene, CDR1 corresponds to LGHNA and CDR2 to YNFKEQ. The junction shows trimming of 7 bases on V and 6 bases on J, plus 7 bases between the germline ends.